The 14 T cell receptor beta chains reported below all come from one sample, sequenced in a study of blood T cell repertoires in COVID-19. The protocol was immunoSEQ multiplex PCR, while the TCRdb copy is restricted to in-frame clones and leaves out a portion. The sample shows 150,000 to 160,000 clones, about four fifths of them seen only once. The sample taken for sequencing was peripheral blood. These receptors all come from an older woman with acute or convalescent COVID-19.

This sequence joins TRBV10-2 and TRBJ2-1; 7 bases are shared with TRBD2. The junction had 1 base not matched to a gene; V was cut back by 5 bases and J by 0 bases. The CDR3 is 14 amino acids. Germline CDR1 and CDR2: WSHSY and SAAADI. CDR3 loop: CASSSGGSYNEQFF. CDR3 bases: TGCGCCAGCAGTTCGGGGGGCTCCTACAATGAGCAGTTCTTC.

The CDR3 here is CASSQDHPPTYNEQFF. DNA of the CDR3: TGTGCCAGCAGCCAAGATCACCCCCCTACCTACAATGAGCAGTTCTTC. This chain links TRBV3-1 (or the pseudogene TRBV3-2) with TRBJ2-1; D unclear. CDR3 length: 16 amino acids. Germline V gene data show CDR1 as LGHDT and CDR2 as YNNKEL (reference sequence). Trimming cost V 0 bases and J 2 bases, with 11 bases left between them.

The rearrangement links TRBV5-6 to TRBJ1-5; D uncertain. V dropped 0 bases and J dropped 5 bases, with 6 bases sitting between them. The CDR3 runs to 13 residues. Germline V gene lookup returns CDR1 SGHDT and CDR2 YYEEEE. The DNA of the CDR3 is TGTGCCAGCAGCTTGGGTGAGCATCAGCCCCAGCATTTT. Its protein is CASSLGEHQPQHF.

The chain couples TRBV6-5 to TRBJ2-5; D is possibly TRBD1 (5 bases). The germline V gene has CDR1 MNHEY and CDR2 SVGAGI. The CDR3 consists of 13 residues. V was cut by 6 bases and J by 2 bases, with 10 bases left in between. The CDR3 nucleotides read TGTGCCAGCAGCCTGGGGCAGCAAGAGACCCAGTACTTC. It translates to CASSLGQQETQYF.

V is TRBV4-1 and J is TRBJ2-3, with D maybe TRBD1 (5 bases). The length of the CDR3 is 18 residues. Deletions cut 2 bases from V and 0 bases from J, with 18 bases between. Germline values: CDR1 MGHRA, CDR2 YSYEKL. The CDR3 nucleotides read TGCGCCAGCAGCCAACGCCAAACAGGAGCGATTAGCACAGATACGCAGTATTTT. Protein: CASSQRQTGAISTDTQYF.

This chain uses TRBV7-9 with TRBJ1-1; 11 bases fit TRBD1. Germline V CDR1 and CDR2: SEHNR, FQNEAQ (reference sequence). The CDR3 has 15 residues. The V and J ends lost 5 bases and 9 bases, in that order; junction bases with no gene match: 11. CDR3 sequence reads: CASSVGTGGRMQAFF. Here the CDR3 DNA reads TGTGCCAGCAGCGTCGGGACAGGGGGGCGAATGCAAGCTTTCTTT.

The chain links TRBV9 to TRBJ2-5; TRBD2 aligns across 9 bases. The CDR3 runs 14 residues. Germline CDR1 and CDR2: SGDLS and YYNGEE. V shed 4 bases, J shed 1 base, and the junction held 2 bases outside the gene matches. The CDR3 region is CASSLGLAQETQYF. Here the CDR3 DNA reads TGTGCCAGCAGCTTGGGACTAGCCCAAGAGACCCAGTACTTC.

The chain carries TRBV14 and TRBJ2-3; D is possibly TRBD1 (6 bases). The CDR3 length is 15 residues. The germline CDR1 and CDR2 sequences are SGHDN and FVKESK. V dropped 4 bases and J dropped 2 bases, with 13 bases sitting between them. CDR3 sequence (DNA): TGTGCCAGCAGCCCCCTGACAGGAAACACAGATACGCAGTATTTT. Encoded protein: CASSPLTGNTDTQYF.

The V gene is TRBV28, the J gene TRBJ2-5, with a possible D match to TRBD1 (6 bases). From germline, CDR1 is MDHEN and CDR2 SYDVKM. V was trimmed by 2 bases and J by 5 bases, leaving 9 bases between them. This CDR3 comprises 13 residues. This chain's CDR3 is CASSLQQGETQYF. The CDR3 coding sequence is TGTGCCAGCAGTTTACAGCAGGGGGAGACCCAGTACTTC. The full variable domain, with the rest looked up from reference TRBV28 and TRBJ2-5, is DVKVTQSSRYLVKRTGEKVFLECVQDMDHENMFWYRQDPGLGLRLIYFSYDVKMKEKGDIPEGYSVSREKKERFSLILESASTNQTSMYLCASSLQQGETQYFGPGTRLLVL.

This clone was detected a few times. V usage is TRBV14 and J usage is TRBJ1-1; D is unclear. Between the trimmed V and J ends, which lost 4 bases and 5 bases, there was a span of 11 bases. The CDR3 covers 13 residues. Germline CDR1 and CDR2: SGHDN and FVKESK. The DNA for the CDR3 is TGTGCCAGCAGCCCCCTCTCCCGGACTGAAGCTTTCTTT. The encoded protein is CASSPLSRTEAFF.

V usage is TRBV23-1 and J usage is TRBJ2-3; 11 bases map to TRBD2. TRBV23-1 is flagged as an ORF with uncertain function. The CDR3 runs to 18 residues. Germline trimming cut 3 bases from V and 2 bases from J; bases unmatched to any gene: 10. This chain's CDR3 is CASSHPYIAGGYTDTQYF. CDR3 coding DNA: TGCGCCAGCAGTCACCCGTACATAGCGGGGGGGTACACAGATACGCAGTATTTT.

V gene TRBV18 combines with J gene TRBJ2-5; tentatively, D is TRBD2 (6 bases). The CDR3 extends over 16 amino acids. The germline V and J ends were trimmed by 5 bases and 2 bases, with 18 bases remaining between them. Per germline, CDR1 KGHSH and CDR2 LQKENI. CDR3 nucleotide sequence: TGTGCCAGCTCATCAAATTCCGGGGGAAGACAAGAGACCCAGTACTTC. Its translation is CASSSNSGGRQETQYF.

This chain connects TRBV4-1 to TRBJ2-3; 7 bases align to TRBD1. The CDR3 extends over 15 amino acids. Trimming took 4 bases from V and 3 from J; bases not matched to a gene: 7. CDR1 is MGHRA and CDR2 is YSYEKL in the germline V gene. The CDR3 sequence: CASSLGTVETDTQYF. CDR3 DNA: TGCGCCAGCAGCCTAGGGACAGTTGAAACAGATACGCAGTATTTT.

The V and J genes are TRBV29-1 and TRBJ1-1; TRBD1 might be the D (5 bases). The length of the CDR3 is 13 residues. The germline V gene has CDR1 SQVTM and CDR2 ANQGSEA. V lost 4 bases to trimming and J lost 4 bases, with 13 bases between them. The CDR3 loop is CSVGRGEATEAFF. CDR3 sequence (DNA): TGCAGCGTTGGGCGGGGGGAGGCCACTGAAGCTTTCTTT.